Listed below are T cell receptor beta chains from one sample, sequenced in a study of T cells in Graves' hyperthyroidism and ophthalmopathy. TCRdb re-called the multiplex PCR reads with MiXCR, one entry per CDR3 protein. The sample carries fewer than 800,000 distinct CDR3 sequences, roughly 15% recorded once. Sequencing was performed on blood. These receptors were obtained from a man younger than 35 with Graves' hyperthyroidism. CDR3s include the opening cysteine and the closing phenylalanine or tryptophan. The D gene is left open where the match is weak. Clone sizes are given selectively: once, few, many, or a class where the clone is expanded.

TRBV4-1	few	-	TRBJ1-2	CASSRHGASDGYTF	TGCGCCAGCAGCCGGCACGGGGCGTCCGATGGCTACACCTTC
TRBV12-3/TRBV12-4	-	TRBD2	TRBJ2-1	CASSLAGGPHEQFF	TGTGCCAGCAGCCTAGCGGGAGGGCCCCATGAGCAGTTCTTC
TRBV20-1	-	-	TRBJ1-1	CSASGVRTEAFF	TGCAGTGCTAGTGGAGTGCGAACTGAAGCTTTCTTT
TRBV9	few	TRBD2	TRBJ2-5	CASSVEGSGSQETQYF	TGTGCCAGCAGCGTAGAGGGTAGCGGGAGCCAAGAGACCCAGTACTTC
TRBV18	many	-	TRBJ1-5	CASCRAINQPQHF	TGTGCCAGCTGCCGGGCGATCAATCAGCCCCAGCATTTT
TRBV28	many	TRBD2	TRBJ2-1	CASSPPGRGDNEQFF	TGTGCCAGCAGTCCTCCGGGGAGGGGCGACAATGAGCAGTTCTTC
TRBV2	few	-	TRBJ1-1	CASSERTARDTEAFF	TGTGCCAGCAGTGAAAGGACAGCTAGGGACACTGAAGCTTTCTTT
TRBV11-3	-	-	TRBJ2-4	CASSLERSSGTYRNIQYF	TGTGCCAGCAGCTTAGAGAGGTCGTCAGGGACTTACCGGAACATTCAGTACTTC
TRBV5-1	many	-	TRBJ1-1	CASSVQGPNTEAFF	TGCGCCAGCAGCGTACAGGGCCCGAACACTGAAGCTTTCTTT
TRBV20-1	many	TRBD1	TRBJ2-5	CSAPRTGQETQYF	TGCAGTGCTCCACGGACAGGACAAGAGACCCAGTACTTC
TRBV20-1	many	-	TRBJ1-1	CSARDNRSPGVNTEAFF	TGCAGTGCTAGAGATAACAGGTCTCCGGGAGTGAACACTGAAGCTTTCTTT
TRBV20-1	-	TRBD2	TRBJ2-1	CSAHPSGGSYNEQFF	TGCAGTGCTCATCCTAGCGGCGGGTCCTACAATGAGCAGTTCTTC
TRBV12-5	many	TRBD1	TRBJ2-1	CASGLEGAKGPYNEQFF	TGTGCTAGTGGTTTGGAGGGGGCGAAGGGACCCTACAATGAGCAGTTCTTC
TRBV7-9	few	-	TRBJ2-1	CASSLDYSYNEQFF	TGTGCCAGCAGCTTGGACTACTCCTACAATGAGCAGTTCTTC
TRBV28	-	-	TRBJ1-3	CASSGGGRAVQGNAIYF	TGTGCCAGCAGTGGTGGGGGCAGGGCCGTACAAGGAAACGCCATATATTTT
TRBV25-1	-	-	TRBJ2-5	CASSVLGRETQYF	TGTGCCAGCAGTGTCCTGGGGCGGGAGACCCAGTACTTC
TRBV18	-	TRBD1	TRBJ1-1	CASSPGQRQGGFF	TGTGCCAGCTCACCTGGCCAGCGTCAAGGGGGCTTCTTT
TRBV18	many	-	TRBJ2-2	CASSPLADGELFF	TGTGCCAGCTCACCACTTGCCGACGGGGAGCTGTTTTTT
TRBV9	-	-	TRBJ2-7	CASSSPAGRSSYEQYF	TGTGCCAGCAGCTCCCCGGCGGGACGGAGCTCCTACGAGCAGTACTTC
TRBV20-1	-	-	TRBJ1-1	CSTRDPDGNTEAFF	TGCAGTACTAGAGACCCGGACGGGAACACTGAAGCTTTCTTT
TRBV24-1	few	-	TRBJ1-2	CATSVSDSYGYTF	TGTGCCACCAGTGTATCCGACAGCTATGGCTACACCTTC
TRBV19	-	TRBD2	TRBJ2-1	CASSNVLAVNEQFF	TGTGCCAGTAGTAACGTACTAGCGGTCAATGAGCAGTTCTTC
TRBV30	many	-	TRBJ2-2	CAWRREWGLARDTGELFF	TGTGCCTGGAGGAGGGAGTGGGGCTTAGCCAGGGACACCGGGGAGCTGTTTTTT
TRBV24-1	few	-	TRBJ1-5	CATGDTSNQPQHF	TGTGCCACCGGTGACACTAGCAATCAGCCCCAGCATTTT
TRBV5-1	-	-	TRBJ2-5	CASSLDRAYQETQYF	TGCGCCAGCAGCTTGGACAGGGCCTACCAAGAGACCCAGTACTTC
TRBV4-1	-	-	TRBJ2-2	CASSQVPAGWAVGELFF	TGCGCCAGCAGCCAAGTCCCGGCGGGGTGGGCGGTCGGGGAGCTGTTTTTT
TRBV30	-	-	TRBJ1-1	CAWSWGYESAFF	TGTGCCTGGAGTTGGGGATACGAGTCAGCTTTCTTT